These 28 T cell receptor beta chains came from one sample sequenced in a study of cytomegalovirus exposure and HLA in healthy donors. The PCR employed 60 Vbeta primers together with 13 Jbeta primers. Data came from immunoSEQ multiplex PCR; TCRdb stores just in-frame clones and leaves some out. The table includes roughly 150,000 clones, about 75% detected once. The sample consisted of PBMCs. The receptors were sampled from a man aged 60 to 69 in good health and CMV-seronegative.

This clone was detected only a few times. The chain recombines TRBV10-3 with TRBJ1-1; the match to TRBD1 covers 8 bases. The CDR3 runs to 13 residues. CDR1 and CDR2 from the germline V gene are ENHRY and SYGVKD. Trimming at V came to 10 bases and at J to 4 bases, leaving 8 bases not matched to a gene. The DNA for the CDR3 is TGTGCCACCGGGTCAGGGGGCCTCACTGAAGCTTTCTTT. This sequence encodes CATGSGGLTEAFF.

The J gene is TRBJ1-1, the V gene TRBV28, with D possibly matching TRBD1 (5 bases). Germline V lookup: CDR1 MDHEN, CDR2 SYDVKM. The CDR3 contains 14 residues. Trimming shortened V by 5 bases and J by 6 bases, and 16 bases separated the two germline ends. CDR3 sequence: CASSPTDRDSEAFF. DNA of the CDR3: TGTGCCAGCAGTCCCACCGATCGGGACTCTGAAGCTTTCTTT.

The chain combines TRBV5-1 with TRBJ1-1; the match to TRBD1 covers 7 bases. Germline CDR1 is SGHRS and CDR2 is YFSETQ. The CDR3 sequence is 15 residues long. V gave up 1 base and J gave up 1 base; unmatched junction bases: 4. In nucleotides, the CDR3 is TGCGCCAGCAGCTTGTTCGGGGACAGGAACACTGAAGCTTTCTTT. Translated, it gives CASSLFGDRNTEAFF.

The chain is built from TRBV30 and TRBJ2-5, with TRBD2 identical over 7 bases. The V segment lost 1 base and the J segment 7 bases; nucleotides outside the gene matches: 9. Per germline, CDR1 GTSNPN and CDR2 SVGIG (reference sequence). CDR3 length equals 14 residues. CDR3 sequence reads: CAWSGFSGPGTQYF. CDR3 bases: TGTGCCTGGAGTGGGTTTAGCGGGCCGGGGACCCAGTACTTC. Full variable domain (outside the CDR3, taken from reference TRBV30 and TRBJ2-5): SQTIHQWPATLVQPVGSPLSLECTVEGTSNPNLYWYRQAAGRGLQLLFYSVGIGQISSEVPQNLSASRPQDRQFILSSKKLLLSDSGFYLCAWSGFSGPGTQYFGPGTRLLVL.

This chain joins TRBV2 and TRBJ1-4, with a tentative D call TRBD1 (6 bases). V lost 7 bases, J lost 8 bases, and 11 bases lay in between. The CDR3 has 12 amino acids. Germline values: CDR1 SNHLY, CDR2 FYNNEI. CDR3 region: CASTRGREKLFF. The CDR3 DNA follows: TGTGCCAGCACCAGGGGAAGAGAAAAACTGTTTTTT.

The chain is built from TRBV25-1 and TRBJ1-4, with a weak D call TRBD1 (5 bases). Per germline, CDR1 MGHDK and CDR2 SYGVNS. The germline V and J ends were trimmed by 3 bases and 5 bases, with 10 bases remaining between them. The CDR3 consists of 14 residues. The CDR3 sequence is CASSDGAGNEKLFF. CDR3 DNA sequence: TGTGCCAGCAGTGATGGGGCAGGGAATGAAAAACTGTTTTTT.

This clone was recorded only once. The chain joins TRBV7-3 to TRBJ1-5; 7 nucleotides line up with TRBD1. There are 13 residues in the CDR3. In germline, CDR1 is SGHTA, CDR2 FQGTGA. Losses at the gene ends were 6 bases for V and 9 bases for J; bases not matched to a gene: 8. The chain's CDR3 is CASRLDRKWPQHF. The CDR3 nucleotides are TGTGCCAGCAGGCTGGACAGGAAATGGCCCCAGCATTTT.

This chain joins TRBV7-2 and TRBJ2-1; tentative D call: TRBD1 (5 bases). Trimming shortened V by 5 bases and J by 6 bases, and 23 bases separated the two germline ends. Germline lookup yields CDR1 SGHTA and CDR2 FQGNSA. This CDR3 is built from 17 residues. CDR3 nucleotide sequence: TGTGCCAGCAGCCCATACAGCAAACTCAGGGATGCCAATGAGCAGTTCTTC. Protein sequence: CASSPYSKLRDANEQFF.

The chain employs TRBV5-4 and TRBJ2-2, with 7 positions matching TRBD1. With V trimmed by 4 bases and J by 0 bases, 9 bases remained unmatched. CDR3 size: 17 residues. Germline V gene data show CDR1 as SGHNT and CDR2 as YYREEE (reference sequence). The CDR3: CASSTRQGYSNTGELFF. In DNA, the CDR3 is TGTGCCAGCAGCACCCGACAGGGCTATTCGAACACCGGGGAGCTGTTTTTT.

V is TRBV19 and J is TRBJ1-1; no definite D call. The CDR3 length is 13 residues. Trimming shortened V by 7 bases and J by 2 bases, and 11 bases separated the two germline ends. In germline, CDR1 is LNHDA, CDR2 SQIVND (reference sequence). CDR3 nucleotide sequence: TGTGCCAGTAACCATCCTAGCAACACTGAAGCTTTCTTT. Its protein is CASNHPSNTEAFF.

The J gene is TRBJ1-4, the V gene TRBV15, with 11 nucleotides matching TRBD1. The length of the CDR3 is 16 residues. Germline CDR1 is LNHNV and CDR2 is YYDKDF (reference sequence). V lost 0 bases, J lost 8 bases, and 5 bases stayed unmatched. This CDR3 is CATSREFGTGGEKLFF. Written as DNA, the CDR3 is TGTGCCACCAGCAGAGAATTTGGGACAGGGGGGGAAAAACTGTTTTTT.

The rearrangement uses TRBV9 and TRBJ2-7; 10 nucleotides align to TRBD2. V was pared by 4 bases and J by 13 bases, with 14 bases of the junction left unmatched. Germline V gene lookup returns CDR1 SGDLS and CDR2 YYNGEE. The CDR3 covers 14 residues. CDR3 protein: CASSSRAGGPELYF. CDR3 DNA: TGTGCCAGCAGCTCTCGAGCGGGAGGGCCCGAGCTCTACTTC.

This sequence joins TRBV7-2 and TRBJ2-3; 7 bases line up with TRBD1. This CDR3 is built from 13 residues. V trimming: 5 bases; J trimming: 5 bases; junction bases outside the gene matches: 4. The germline V gene has CDR1 SGHTA and CDR2 FQGNSA. The CDR3 nucleotides read TGTGCCAGCAGCCCAAGGACAGGAGATACGCAGTATTTT. Protein product: CASSPRTGDTQYF.

The CDR3: CASSVRTNYEQYF. CDR3 sequence (DNA): TGTGCCAGCAGCGTACGGACTAACTACGAGCAGTACTTC. This rearrangement joins TRBV7-9 to TRBJ2-7; D is possibly TRBD2 (6 bases). In germline, CDR1 is SEHNR, CDR2 FQNEAQ (reference sequence). With 5 bases removed from V and 3 bases from J, the gap between germline ends came to 11 bases. The length of the CDR3 is 13 residues. Full variable domain (missing parts from reference TRBV7-9 and TRBJ2-7): DTGVSQNPRHKITKRGQNVTFRCDPISEHNRLYWYRQTLGQGPEFLTYFQNEAQLEKSRLLSDRFSAERPKGSFSTLEIQRTEQGDSAMYLCASSVRTNYEQYFGPGTRLTVT.

V and J are TRBV5-6 and TRBJ2-1; a possible D gene is TRBD2 (7 bases). The CDR3 consists of 18 residues. The V end lost 6 bases, the J end lost 0 bases, and 22 bases lay between the germline ends. Germline V gives CDR1 SGHDT, CDR2 YYEEEE. DNA for the CDR3: TGTGCCAGCACTTGGCCAACAGGGCGCGGGGGCTCCTACAATGAGCAGTTCTTC. This translates into CASTWPTGRGGSYNEQFF.

CDR3 sequence: CASSEAQGDGDTQYF. The CDR3 DNA sequence: TGTGCCAGCAGTGAAGCACAGGGGGATGGAGATACGCAGTATTTT. This chain links TRBV6-1 with TRBJ2-3; 8 bases map to TRBD1. Germline loops: CDR1 MNHNS, CDR2 SASEGT. V trimming: 0 bases; J trimming: 5 bases; junction bases outside the gene matches: 4. The CDR3 sequence is 15 residues long.

V is TRBV29-1 and J is TRBJ1-4; 8 nucleotides align to TRBD1. This CDR3 has 14 residues. V lost 4 bases and J lost 8; bases outside the gene matches: 9. Germline V lookup: CDR1 SQVTM, CDR2 ANQGSEA. CDR3 residues: CSVGGQGGGEKLFF. In DNA form, the CDR3 reads TGCAGCGTTGGAGGACAGGGTGGCGGCGAAAAACTGTTTTTT.

CDR3 sequence reads: CASSLEQTGDQETQYF. CDR3 in DNA: TGTGCCAGCAGCTTAGAGCAGACAGGGGACCAAGAGACCCAGTACTTC. The chain links TRBV7-8 to TRBJ2-5, with TRBD1 matching 8 bases. CDR3 length: 16 amino acids. The V segment lost 1 base and the J segment 0 bases; nucleotides outside the gene matches: 4. Germline CDR1 reads SGHVS; CDR2 reads FQNEAQ. Variable domain in full (rest from reference TRBV7-8 and TRBJ2-5): GAGVSQSPRYKVAKRGQDVALRCDPISGHVSLFWYQQALGQGPEFLTYFQNEAQLDKSGLPSDRFFAERPEGSVSTLKIQRTQQEDSAVYLCASSLEQTGDQETQYFGPGTRLLVL.

The chain combines TRBV7-8 with TRBJ2-7; TRBD1 aligns across 10 bases. The ends lost 5 bases at V and 5 bases at J; junction bases unmatched: 6. The CDR3 runs 14 residues. CDR1 and CDR2 from the germline V gene are SGHVS and FQNEAQ. The CDR3 DNA follows: TGTGCCAGCAGCCCGACCGGGACAGGGGACGAGCAGTACTTC. Translation gives CASSPTGTGDEQYF. Variable domain in full (rest from reference TRBV7-8 and TRBJ2-7): GAGVSQSPRYKVAKRGQDVALRCDPISGHVSLFWYQQALGQGPEFLTYFQNEAQLDKSGLPSDRFFAERPEGSVSTLKIQRTQQEDSAVYLCASSPTGTGDEQYFGPGTRLTVT.

The rearrangement joins TRBV7-9 to TRBJ2-7; TRBD2 aligns across 11 bases. Germline CDR1 is SEHNR and CDR2 is FQNEAQ (reference sequence). The CDR3 is made up of 15 amino acids. V lost 5 bases, J lost 0 bases, and 3 bases stayed unmatched. The CDR3, as DNA: TGTGCCAGCAGCCCGACTAGCGGGGTCTCCTACGAGCAGTACTTC. It yields the protein CASSPTSGVSYEQYF.

V is TRBV6-6 and J is TRBJ1-1; 8 bases are shared with TRBD1. Losses at the gene ends were 2 bases for V and 5 bases for J; bases not matched to a gene: 10. This CDR3 contains 16 residues. Per germline, CDR1 MNHNY and CDR2 SVGAGI (reference sequence). The CDR3 DNA reads as TGTGCCAGCAGTTACCCTAGAGACAGGGGAAATACTGAAGCTTTCTTT. Translated, it gives CASSYPRDRGNTEAFF.

The DNA for the CDR3 is TGTGCCAGCAGCTCATCCGGGGGGCGCACTGAAGCTTTCTTT. Translating gives CASSSSGGRTEAFF. This chain connects TRBV7-9 to TRBJ1-1; maybe TRBD1 (6 bases). This CDR3 has 14 amino acids. Trimming removed 4 bases from V and 4 bases from J, with 13 bases in between. Germline V gene sequence: CDR1 SEHNR, CDR2 FQNEAQ (reference sequence).

This rearrangement joins TRBV7-7 to TRBJ2-2; D is possibly TRBD1 (6 bases). Trimming took 1 base from V and 5 from J, leaving 8 bases between them. CDR1 and CDR2 from the germline V gene are SSHAT and FNYEAQ (reference sequence). The CDR3 loop spans 14 amino acids. CDR3 amino acids: CASSLGTGTGELFF. In DNA, the CDR3 is TGTGCCAGCAGCTTAGGAACAGGGACCGGGGAGCTGTTTTTT.

J is TRBJ2-2 and V is TRBV11-3; 9 bases line up with TRBD2. The CDR3 runs to 15 residues. Germline CDR1 SGHNT, CDR2 YENEEA. The V segment lost 4 bases and the J segment 6 bases; nucleotides outside the gene matches: 6. The CDR3 bases are TGTGCCAGCAGCTCCAGTCTAGCGGGATCCGGGGAGCTGTTTTTT. It yields the protein CASSSSLAGSGELFF.

This clone appeared a few times. CDR3 sequence reads: CATLRDRGHPAYEQYF. The DNA of the CDR3 is TGTGCCACCCTCCGGGACAGGGGGCATCCCGCCTACGAGCAGTACTTC. This rearrangement joins TRBV15 to TRBJ2-7; 12 bases agree with TRBD1. Germline V gives CDR1 LNHNV, CDR2 YYDKDF (reference sequence). The CDR3 contains 16 residues. Unmatched junction bases numbered 10, after V lost 8 bases and J lost 2 bases.

A few counts support this clone. This rearrangement joins TRBV6-5 to TRBJ1-1, with D possibly TRBD1 on 6 matching bases. The CDR3 runs to 15 residues. V was clipped by 5 bases and J by 3 bases, with 16 bases between them. Germline CDR1 reads MNHEY; CDR2 reads SVGAGI. CDR3 DNA: TGTGCCAGCAGTGGTTACGGGACACCTCACACTGAAGCTTTCTTT. This codes for CASSGYGTPHTEAFF.

This chain joins TRBV6-1 and TRBJ2-1, with 7 positions matching TRBD1. The junction had 5 bases not matched to a gene; V was cut back by 7 bases and J by 2 bases. Germline values: CDR1 MNHNS, CDR2 SASEGT. The length of the CDR3 is 14 residues. In DNA, the CDR3 is TGTGCCAGCACGAACAGGGGTACCTACAATGAGCAGTTCTTC. Its protein is CASTNRGTYNEQFF.

The CDR3 region is CASSVRKGTDTQYF. The CDR3 region has the DNA TGTGCCAGCAGCGTCAGGAAGGGGACAGATACGCAGTATTTT. The rearrangement joins TRBV9 to TRBJ2-3, with TRBD1 as a possible D gene (5 bases). From germline, CDR1 is SGDLS and CDR2 YYNGEE. CDR3 length: 14 residues. V lost 2 bases and J 3 bases, leaving 10 bases between the germline ends.